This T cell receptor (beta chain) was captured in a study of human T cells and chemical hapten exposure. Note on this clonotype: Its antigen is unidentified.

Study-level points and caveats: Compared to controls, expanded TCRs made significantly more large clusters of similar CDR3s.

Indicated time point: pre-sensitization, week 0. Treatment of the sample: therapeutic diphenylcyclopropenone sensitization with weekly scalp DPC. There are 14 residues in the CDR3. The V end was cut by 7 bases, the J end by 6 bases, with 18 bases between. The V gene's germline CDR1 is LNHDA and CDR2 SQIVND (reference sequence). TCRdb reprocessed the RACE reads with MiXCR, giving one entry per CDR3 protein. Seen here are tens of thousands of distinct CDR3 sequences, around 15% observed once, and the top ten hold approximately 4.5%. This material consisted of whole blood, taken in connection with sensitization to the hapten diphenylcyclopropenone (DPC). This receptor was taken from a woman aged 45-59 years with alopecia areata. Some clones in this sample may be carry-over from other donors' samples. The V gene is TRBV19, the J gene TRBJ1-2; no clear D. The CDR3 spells CASKLGRNNHGYTF. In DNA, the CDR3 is TGTGCCAGTAAATTGGGGAGAAACAACCATGGCTACACCTTC.